This T cell receptor beta chain was found in a study of CD8 T cells in ankylosing spondylitis. Study-level findings and limits: It was reported that disease-linked clones were significantly enriched in matched ankylosing spondylitis synovial fluid.

Germline CDR1 is SGHRS and CDR2 is YFSETQ. V was clipped by 1 base and J by 5 bases, with 4 bases between them. This CDR3 has 12 amino acids. TCRdb reprocessed the 5' RACE reads via MiXCR and lists one record per CDR3 protein. The data show about 270,000 distinct CDR3 sequences, roughly 32% seen once. This clonotype was seen ten or more times. The antigen is unknown. The sequencing sample was made of blood, either unsorted or a sorted T cell fraction (not recorded which). The TCR was taken from a male donor with ankylosing spondylitis or in good health (not recorded which). The V and J genes are TRBV5-1 and TRBJ2-1; no clear D. The DNA of the CDR3 is TGCGCCAGCAGCTTGCCCAACAATGAGCAGTTCTTC. This sequence encodes CASSLPNNEQFF.